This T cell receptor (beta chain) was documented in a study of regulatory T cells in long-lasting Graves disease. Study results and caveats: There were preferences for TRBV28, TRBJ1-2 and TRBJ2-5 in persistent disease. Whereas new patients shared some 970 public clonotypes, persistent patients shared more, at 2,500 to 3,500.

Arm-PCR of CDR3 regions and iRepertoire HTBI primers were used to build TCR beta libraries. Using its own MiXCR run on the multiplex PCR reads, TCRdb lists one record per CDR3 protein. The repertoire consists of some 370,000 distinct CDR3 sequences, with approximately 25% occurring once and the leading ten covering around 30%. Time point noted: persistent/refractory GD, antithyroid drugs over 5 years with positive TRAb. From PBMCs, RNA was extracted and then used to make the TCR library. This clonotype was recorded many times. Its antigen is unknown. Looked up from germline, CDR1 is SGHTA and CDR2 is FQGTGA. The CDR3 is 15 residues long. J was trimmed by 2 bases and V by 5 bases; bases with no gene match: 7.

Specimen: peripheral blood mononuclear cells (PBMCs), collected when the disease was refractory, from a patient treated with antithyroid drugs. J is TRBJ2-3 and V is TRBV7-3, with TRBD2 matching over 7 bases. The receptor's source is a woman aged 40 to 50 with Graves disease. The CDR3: CASSLRLADTDTQYF. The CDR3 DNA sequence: TGTGCCAGCAGCCTCCGGCTAGCGGACACAGATACGCAGTATTTT.